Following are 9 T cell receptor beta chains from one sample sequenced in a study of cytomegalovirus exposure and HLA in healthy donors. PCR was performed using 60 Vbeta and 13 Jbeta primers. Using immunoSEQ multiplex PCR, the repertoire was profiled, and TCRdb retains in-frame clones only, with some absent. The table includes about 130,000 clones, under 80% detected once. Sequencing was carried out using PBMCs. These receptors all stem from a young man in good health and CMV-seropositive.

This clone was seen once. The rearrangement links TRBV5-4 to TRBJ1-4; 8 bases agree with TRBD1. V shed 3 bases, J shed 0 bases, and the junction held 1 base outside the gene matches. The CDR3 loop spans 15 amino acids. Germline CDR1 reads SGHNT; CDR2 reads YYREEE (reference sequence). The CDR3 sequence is CASSSTGATNEKLFF. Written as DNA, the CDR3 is TGTGCCAGCAGCTCGACAGGGGCAACTAATGAAAAACTGTTTTTT.

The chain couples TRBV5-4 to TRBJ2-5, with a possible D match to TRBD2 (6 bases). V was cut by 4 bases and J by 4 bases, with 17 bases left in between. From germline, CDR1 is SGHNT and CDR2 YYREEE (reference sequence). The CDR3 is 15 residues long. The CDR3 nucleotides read TGTGCCAGCAGCCCCTCGGGACTTCTTGTAGAGACCCAGTACTTC. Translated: CASSPSGLLVETQYF.

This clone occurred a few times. The CDR3 loop is CASSLLASDEQFF. The DNA for the CDR3 is TGCGCCAGCAGCTTACTAGCTTCGGATGAGCAGTTCTTC. The chain employs TRBV5-1 and TRBJ2-1, with TRBD2 as a possible D gene (6 bases). The CDR3 extends over 13 amino acids. Per the germline V gene, CDR1 is SGHRS and CDR2 is YFSETQ. V dropped 2 bases and J dropped 8 bases, with 11 bases sitting between them.

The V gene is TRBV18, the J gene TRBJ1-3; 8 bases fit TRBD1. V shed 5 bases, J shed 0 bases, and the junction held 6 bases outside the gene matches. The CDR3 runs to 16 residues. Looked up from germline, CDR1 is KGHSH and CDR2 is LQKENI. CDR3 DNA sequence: TGTGCCAGCTCAGCCACAGGGGGGAACTCTGGAAACACCATATATTTT. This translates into CASSATGGNSGNTIYF.

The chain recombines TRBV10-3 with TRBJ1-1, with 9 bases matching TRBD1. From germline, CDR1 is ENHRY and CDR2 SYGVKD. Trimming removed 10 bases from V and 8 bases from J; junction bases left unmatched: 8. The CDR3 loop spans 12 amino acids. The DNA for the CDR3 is TGTGCCACCGAGACAGGGGGGGACGAAGCTTTCTTT. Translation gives CATETGGDEAFF.

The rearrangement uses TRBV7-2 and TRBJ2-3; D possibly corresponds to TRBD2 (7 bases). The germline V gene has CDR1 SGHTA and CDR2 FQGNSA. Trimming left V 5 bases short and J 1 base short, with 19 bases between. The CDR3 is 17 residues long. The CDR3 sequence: CASSKKSGGLGTDTQYF. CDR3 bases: TGTGCCAGCAGCAAGAAGTCCGGGGGGCTCGGCACAGATACGCAGTATTTT.

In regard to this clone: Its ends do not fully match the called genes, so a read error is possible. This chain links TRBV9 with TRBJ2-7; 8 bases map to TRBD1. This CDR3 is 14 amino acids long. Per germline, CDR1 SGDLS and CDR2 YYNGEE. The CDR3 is CASSARDRSFEQYF. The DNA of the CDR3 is TGTGCCAGCAGCGCCCGGGACAGGTCCTTCGAGCAGTACTTC.

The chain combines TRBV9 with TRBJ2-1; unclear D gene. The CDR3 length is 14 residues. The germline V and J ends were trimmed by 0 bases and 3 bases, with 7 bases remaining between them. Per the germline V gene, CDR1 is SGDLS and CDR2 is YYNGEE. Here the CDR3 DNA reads TGTGCCAGCAGCGTAGACAGCTACTACAATGAGCAGTTCTTC. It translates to CASSVDSYYNEQFF.

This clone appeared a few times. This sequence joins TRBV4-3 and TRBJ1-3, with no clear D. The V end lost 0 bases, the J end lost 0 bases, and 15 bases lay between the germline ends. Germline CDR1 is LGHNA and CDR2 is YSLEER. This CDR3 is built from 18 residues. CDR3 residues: CASSQDWRSGSSGNTIYF. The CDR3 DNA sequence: TGCGCCAGCAGCCAAGATTGGAGGTCCGGTTCCTCTGGAAACACCATATATTTT.